Listed below are T cell receptor beta chains from one sample, sequenced in a study of blood T cell repertoires in COVID-19. Repertoires were generated with immunoSEQ multiplex PCR, while TCRdb's copy carries only in-frame clones and drops some. Here the sample spans some 120,000 clones, 75% to 85% being singletons. Sequencing was performed on peripheral blood. The receptors stem from a man between 70 and 80 years old with acute or convalescent COVID-19. The CDR3 runs from the conserved cysteine through the conserved F or W. D genes are given only for firm matches. Size is omitted from some rows. Given values are once, few, many or a class for expanded clones.

TRBJ1-2	TRBV18	-	-	CASSPPSTARRGYGYTF	TGTGCCAGCTCACCACCTAGCACAGCCCGGCGGGGCTATGGCTACACCTTC
TRBJ2-7	TRBV5-1	-	few	CASSLGQTTYEQYF	TGCGCCAGCAGCCTAGGACAAACTACCTACGAGCAGTACTTC
TRBJ1-2	TRBV29-1	-	-	CSVAVAPLGGYTF	TGCAGCGTTGCTGTTGCCCCCCTCGGGGGCTACACCTTC
TRBJ1-2	TRBV5-1	-	-	CASSPAGSIPDNYGYTF	TGCGCCAGCAGTCCGGCGGGCAGCATCCCAGATAACTATGGCTACACCTTC
TRBJ2-1	TRBV10-2	-	-	CASSEVAVNNEQFF	TGCGCCAGCAGTGAGGTAGCGGTAAACAATGAGCAGTTCTTC
TRBJ1-6	TRBV5-1	TRBD1	few	CASSLARDSYNSPLHF	TGCGCCAGCAGCTTGGCTAGGGACAGCTATAATTCACCCCTCCACTTT
TRBJ1-2	TRBV12-3/TRBV12-4	TRBD1	-	CASSFRQGYGYTF	TGTGCCAGCAGTTTCCGACAGGGATATGGCTACACCTTC
TRBJ2-3	TRBV18	-	-	CASSPFRQSSTDTQYF	TGTGCCAGCTCACCTTTCCGACAGTCTAGCACAGATACGCAGTATTTT
TRBJ2-2	TRBV29-1	-	-	CSVAGQMNTGELFF	TGCAGCGTTGCGGGTCAGATGAACACCGGGGAGCTGTTTTTT
TRBJ1-2	TRBV19	-	-	CASSIGPYGYTF	TGTGCCAGTAGTATTGGGCCCTATGGCTACACCTTC
TRBJ1-1	TRBV4-2	-	-	CASSQDGRGTDRTEAFF	TGTGCCAGCAGCCAAGATGGGAGGGGGACGGATCGGACTGAAGCTTTCTTT
TRBJ2-2	TRBV5-1	TRBD2	-	CASSLSRGTINTGELFF	TGCGCCAGCAGCTTAAGCCGCGGGACTATAAACACCGGGGAGCTGTTTTTT
TRBJ2-1	TRBV28	-	-	CASSLADSGRGEQFF	TGTGCCAGCAGTTTAGCAGACAGTGGTAGGGGTGAGCAGTTCTTC
TRBJ2-7	TRBV6-1	-	-	CASSDGGTGLREQYF	TGTGCCAGCAGTGACGGGGGGACAGGCCTCCGCGAGCAGTACTTC
TRBJ1-3	TRBV7-9	-	-	CASSLADRNTIYF	TGTGCCAGCAGCTTAGCAGACAGAAACACCATATATTTT